This T cell receptor (beta chain) was obtained from a study of cytomegalovirus exposure and HLA in healthy donors. Study at large: Unique TCRs from HLA-typed donors, 80 million to 100 million of them, were held in an early data release.

PCR was performed using 60 Vbeta and 13 Jbeta primers. TCRdb keeps only in-frame clones here, not all; method: immunoSEQ multiplex PCR. This table holds approximately 160,000 clones, approximately 80% found once. Comment on this clone: Its antigen is not known.

Findings and caveats of the study: Listed as cytomegalovirus-associated were approximately 160 TCR beta chains. After further analysis at a later stage, around 17,000 TCR beta sequences were associated with HLA alleles at 0.05 false discovery rate. As a later analysis revealed, the rate of TCR association differed by HLA locus, with DRB1 most and HLA-C fewest.

Looked up from germline, CDR1 is LGHNT and CDR2 is FRNRAP. The V gene end was trimmed by 5 bases and the J gene end by 5 bases; junction bases not matched to a gene: 7. The CDR3 runs 15 residues. The source material was PBMCs. The TCR was taken from a woman aged 50 to 65 in good health and CMV-seropositive. The V call is TRBV12-5, the J call TRBJ2-1, with 9 bases that match TRBD1. CDR3 in DNA: TGTGCTAGTGGTCCGGGACAGGGTACGGACAATGAGCAGTTCTTC. It is translated as CASGPGQGTDNEQFF.